These T cell receptor beta chains were read from a single sample in a study of cytomegalovirus exposure and HLA in healthy donors. Using immunoSEQ multiplex PCR, the repertoire was profiled, and TCRdb retains in-frame clones only, with some absent. Of fewer than 140,000 clones in the sample, 65% to 80% are singletons; the top ten hold approximately 3.6%. The sample comprised PBMCs. The receptor source for this set is a man aged 60-69 years in good health and CMV-seronegative. CDR3s include the opening cysteine and the closing phenylalanine or tryptophan. Fields, in order: clone size, D gene, V gene, J gene, CDR3 protein, CDR3 DNA. D genes are given only for firm matches. Not every row has a clone size; where given, it reads once, few, many or a size class.

>-|-|TRBV30|TRBJ1-4
CAWSVQLLDEKLFF
TGTGCCTGGAGTGTCCAACTTCTGGATGAAAAACTGTTTTTT
>-|TRBD1|TRBV2|TRBJ1-6
CASSEEGARSPLHF
TGTGCCAGCAGTGAAGAGGGGGCGCGGTCACCCCTCCACTTT
>-|-|TRBV28|TRBJ1-2
CASGQGRYGYTF
TGTGCCAGCGGGCAGGGCCGCTATGGCTACACCTTC
>-|-|TRBV19|TRBJ1-2
CASKAGANYGYTF
TGTGCCAGTAAGGCAGGGGCTAACTATGGCTACACCTTC
>once|TRBD1|TRBV5-1|TRBJ2-7
CASSTGQGTYEQYF
TGCGCCAGCAGTACCGGACAGGGGACCTACGAGCAGTACTTC
>-|-|TRBV28|TRBJ1-3
CASSPSTQGNTIYF
TGTGCCAGCAGTCCATCTACACAGGGAAACACCATATATTTT
>-|-|TRBV7-2|TRBJ1-2
CASSHHTYGYTF
TGTGCCAGCAGCCACCACACCTATGGCTACACCTTC
>-|TRBD1|TRBV5-1|TRBJ2-7
CASSPTSPGTGIEQYF
TGCGCCAGCAGCCCTACGAGTCCCGGGACAGGGATCGAGCAGTACTTC
>-|-|TRBV28|TRBJ1-5
CASSSPIGGSNQPQHF
TGTGCCAGCAGTTCGCCTATAGGGGGTAGCAATCAGCCCCAGCATTTT
>-|-|TRBV6-5|TRBJ1-1
CASSYGRGGSEAFF
TGTGCCAGCAGTTACGGTCGGGGGGGCTCTGAAGCTTTCTTT
>-|TRBD1|TRBV5-1|TRBJ2-7
CASSPAPTGGIDYEQYF
TGCGCCAGCAGCCCGGCCCCGACAGGGGGAATCGACTACGAGCAGTACTTC
>few|TRBD1|TRBV9|TRBJ1-1
CASSSFQGARNTEAFF
TGTGCCAGCAGCTCATTCCAGGGGGCTAGAAACACTGAAGCTTTCTTT
>-|TRBD2|TRBV2|TRBJ2-1
CASRGLAGANNEQFF
TGTGCCAGCAGGGGACTAGCGGGGGCAAACAATGAGCAGTTCTTC
>-|-|TRBV5-1|TRBJ2-1
CASSHRVFDSYNEQFF
TGCGCCAGCAGCCATCGGGTCTTTGACTCCTACAATGAGCAGTTCTTC
>-|-|TRBV7-8|TRBJ1-2
CASSLDWDTTNYGYTF
TGTGCCAGCAGCTTAGACTGGGACACCACTAACTATGGCTACACCTTC
>-|TRBD1|TRBV30|TRBJ1-2
CAWRAGTGGDYTF
TGTGCCTGGAGGGCCGGGACAGGGGGCGATTACACCTTC
>-|-|TRBV4-2|TRBJ2-3
CASSQDFITQYF
TGTGCCAGCAGCCAAGATTTCATTACGCAGTATTTT
>-|TRBD1|TRBV29-1|TRBJ2-3
CSVGGVWGQGADTQYF
TGCAGCGTTGGGGGGGTATGGGGACAGGGGGCAGATACGCAGTATTTT
>-|-|TRBV29-1|TRBJ1-2
CSVEGRASNGYGYTF
TGCAGCGTTGAAGGCAGGGCGTCTAACGGCTATGGCTACACCTTC
>-|TRBD2|TRBV13|TRBJ2-1
CASSWGRTSGDEQFF
TGTGCCAGCAGCTGGGGGCGGACTAGCGGGGACGAGCAGTTCTTC
>-|-|TRBV9|TRBJ2-1
CASSVDLGRGSGEQFF
TGTGCCAGCAGCGTAGATTTGGGCAGGGGATCTGGTGAGCAGTTCTTC
>-|-|TRBV6-5|TRBJ1-1
CASSFNRELSTEAFF
TGTGCCAGCAGTTTCAACAGGGAATTGAGCACTGAAGCTTTCTTT
>once|-|TRBV5-3|TRBJ2-1
CARSLSSGVYNNEQFF
TGTGCCAGAAGCTTGTCCTCAGGGGTTTACAACAATGAGCAGTTCTTC
>-|TRBD2|TRBV7-2|TRBJ2-3
CASSLRSISGGYTDTQYF
TGTGCCAGCAGCTTAAGGTCTATTAGCGGGGGGTACACAGATACGCAGTATTTT
>-|TRBD1|TRBV5-5|TRBJ1-1
CASRKTGVVDTEAFF
TGTGCCAGCAGAAAAACAGGGGTAGTTGACACTGAAGCTTTCTTT
>once|TRBD1|TRBV6-5|TRBJ1-2
CASSYATGGYGYTF
TGTGCCAGCAGTTACGCCACAGGGGGCTATGGCTACACCTTC
>once|TRBD1|TRBV4-2|TRBJ1-5
CASSQGTGKNQPQHF
TGTGCCAGCAGCCAAGGGACAGGGAAAAATCAGCCCCAGCATTTT
>-|-|TRBV9|TRBJ1-6
CASSPKTGRLDSPLHF
TGTGCCAGCAGCCCCAAGACAGGTCGTCTTGATTCACCCCTCCACTTT
>-|-|TRBV7-8|TRBJ1-4
CASSLAEAGREEKLFF
TGTGCCAGCAGCTTAGCGGAGGCAGGGCGGGAGGAAAAACTGTTTTTT
>few|TRBD2|TRBV7-2|TRBJ2-7
CASSSAGTSSYEQYF
TGTGCCAGCAGCTCTGCCGGGACTAGCTCCTACGAGCAGTACTTC
>-|TRBD1|TRBV13|TRBJ1-4
CASSLSGFLPQGLDNEKLFF
TGTGCCAGCAGCTTAAGTGGTTTTTTGCCACAGGGGCTCGATAATGAAAAACTGTTTTTT
>-|TRBD1|TRBV5-6|TRBJ1-2
CASRQGVISVSKGYTF
TGTGCCAGCCGACAGGGGGTTATATCGGTCTCTAAGGGCTACACCTTC
>-|-|TRBV5-1|TRBJ2-7
CASICDSVAEQYF
TGCGCCAGCATCTGCGACAGCGTTGCCGAGCAGTACTTC
>once|TRBD2|TRBV4-3|TRBJ2-5
CASSPTSGGGETQYF
TGCGCCAGCAGCCCGACTAGCGGGGGTGGGGAGACCCAGTACTTC
>-|-|TRBV7-2|TRBJ1-6
CASQRQDNSPLHF
TGTGCCAGTCAAAGGCAGGATAATTCACCCCTCCACTTT
>few|-|TRBV7-2|TRBJ2-3
CASSFIKLSTDTQYF
TGTGCCAGCAGCTTTATTAAGCTTAGCACAGATACGCAGTATTTT
>-|-|TRBV4-3|TRBJ1-1
CASSQGARGNMNTEAFF
TGCGCCAGCAGCCAAGGGGCCAGGGGCAACATGAACACTGAAGCTTTCTTT
>-|TRBD2|TRBV11-2|TRBJ2-5
CASSLSGGDETQYF
TGTGCCAGCAGCCTTAGCGGGGGGGACGAGACCCAGTACTTC
>few|-|TRBV27|TRBJ1-6
CASSYEGGSLNSPLHF
TGTGCCAGCAGTTACGAGGGCGGATCTCTTAATTCACCCCTCCACTTT
>once|TRBD1|TRBV6-5|TRBJ1-1
CASSYGDRLNTEAFF
TGTGCCAGCAGTTACGGGGACAGACTGAACACTGAAGCTTTCTTT
>once|-|TRBV18|TRBJ1-1
CASSENYSTEAFF
TGTGCCAGCTCCGAAAACTATAGCACTGAAGCTTTCTTT
>-|-|TRBV11-2|TRBJ1-1
CASSSKGATWNTEAFF
TGTGCCAGCAGCTCAAAAGGGGCCACATGGAACACTGAAGCTTTCTTT
>-|TRBD1|TRBV5-1|TRBJ2-1
CASSLQGARNEQFF
TGCGCCAGCAGCTTACAGGGGGCTAGGAATGAGCAGTTCTTC
>-|TRBD1|TRBV7-2|TRBJ1-5
CASSVGGPQPQHF
TGTGCCAGCAGCGTAGGGGGCCCCCAGCCCCAGCATTTT
>-|-|TRBV7-2|TRBJ1-4
CASSLAGLNEKLFF
TGTGCCAGCAGCTTAGCGGGACTTAATGAAAAACTGTTTTTT
>-|TRBD2|TRBV7-2|TRBJ2-4
CASSLAATSGLYF
TGTGCCAGCAGCTTAGCTGCGACTAGCGGGCTCTACTTC
>-|-|TRBV10-3|TRBJ2-7
CAISESIPGQSGYEQYF
TGTGCCATCAGTGAGTCGATACCGGGACAGAGCGGGTACGAGCAGTACTTC
>-|-|TRBV6-1|TRBJ1-3
CASSEVVYSGNTIYF
TGTGCCAGCAGTGAAGTAGTATACTCTGGAAACACCATATATTTT
>-|TRBD1|TRBV19|TRBJ1-1
CASSISGGLNTEDFF
TGTGCCAGTAGTATATCAGGGGGCCTGAACACTGAAGATTTCTTT
>-|TRBD1|TRBV30|TRBJ1-6
CAWSAQGSSPLHF
TGTGCCTGGAGTGCACAGGGGAGCTCACCCCTCCACTTT
>once|TRBD2|TRBV28|TRBJ2-5
CASSLSGGATRETQYF
TGTGCCAGCAGTTTATCGGGGGGGGCAACAAGGGAGACCCAGTACTTC
>-|TRBD1|TRBV6-4|TRBJ2-7
CASRRGGYREQYF
TGTGCCAGCAGGAGAGGGGGCTACAGAGAGCAGTACTTC
>-|TRBD2|TRBV6-1|TRBJ2-1
CASTGTGGRNEQFF
TGTGCCAGCACGGGAACGGGGGGACGAAATGAGCAGTTCTTC
>few|TRBD1|TRBV11-2|TRBJ1-2
CASTSVRQGVYGYTF
TGTGCCAGCACCTCGGTTCGACAGGGAGTCTATGGCTACACCTTC
>-|-|TRBV15|TRBJ1-5
CATSRDSINQPQHF
TGTGCCACCAGCAGAGACAGTATTAATCAGCCCCAGCATTTT
>-|-|TRBV18|TRBJ1-1
CASSPPLDRNTEAFF
TGTGCCAGCTCACCTCCATTGGACAGAAACACTGAAGCTTTCTTT